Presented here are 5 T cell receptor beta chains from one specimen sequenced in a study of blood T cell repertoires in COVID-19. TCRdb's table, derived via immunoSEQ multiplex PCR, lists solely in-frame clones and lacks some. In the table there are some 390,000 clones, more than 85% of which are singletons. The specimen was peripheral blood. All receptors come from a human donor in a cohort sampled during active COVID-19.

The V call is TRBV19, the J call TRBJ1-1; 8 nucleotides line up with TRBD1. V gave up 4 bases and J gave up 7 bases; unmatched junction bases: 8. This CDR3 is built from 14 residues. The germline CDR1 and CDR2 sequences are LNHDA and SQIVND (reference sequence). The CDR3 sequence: CASSTRTGIVEAFF. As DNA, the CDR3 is TGTGCCAGTAGTACCCGGACAGGGATTGTTGAAGCTTTCTTT. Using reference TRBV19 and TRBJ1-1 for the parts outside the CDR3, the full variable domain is DGGITQSPKYLFRKEGQNVTLSCEQNLNHDAMYWYRQDPGQGLRLIYYSQIVNDFQKGDIAEGYSVSREKKESFPLTVTSAQKNPTAFYLCASSTRTGIVEAFFGQGTRLTVV.

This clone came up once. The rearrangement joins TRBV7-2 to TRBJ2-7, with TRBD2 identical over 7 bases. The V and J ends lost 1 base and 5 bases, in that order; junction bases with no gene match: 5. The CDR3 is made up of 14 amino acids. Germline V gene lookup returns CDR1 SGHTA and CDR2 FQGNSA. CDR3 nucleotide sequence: TGTGCCAGCAGCTTAGGGCGGGAGTATAACGAGCAGTACTTC. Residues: CASSLGREYNEQYF.

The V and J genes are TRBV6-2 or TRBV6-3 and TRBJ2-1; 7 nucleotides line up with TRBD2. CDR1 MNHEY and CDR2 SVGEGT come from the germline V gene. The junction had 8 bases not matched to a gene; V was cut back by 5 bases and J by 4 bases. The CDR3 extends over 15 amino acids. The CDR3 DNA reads TGTGCCAGCAGTCTCGGACTAGTTTGGTACAATGAGCAGTTCTTC. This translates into CASSLGLVWYNEQFF.

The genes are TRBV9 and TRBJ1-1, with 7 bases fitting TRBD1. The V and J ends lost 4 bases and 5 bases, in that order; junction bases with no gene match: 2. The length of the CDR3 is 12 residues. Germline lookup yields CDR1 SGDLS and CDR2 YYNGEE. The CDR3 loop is CASSRQGTEAFF. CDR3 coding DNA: TGTGCCAGCAGCCGACAGGGAACTGAAGCTTTCTTT.

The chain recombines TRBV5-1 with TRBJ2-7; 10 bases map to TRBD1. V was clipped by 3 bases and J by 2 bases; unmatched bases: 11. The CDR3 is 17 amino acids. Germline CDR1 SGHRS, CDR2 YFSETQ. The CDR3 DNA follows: TGCGCCAGCAGCTCACTAGTTGCCGGGACAGGGGCCTACGAGCAGTACTTC. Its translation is CASSSLVAGTGAYEQYF.